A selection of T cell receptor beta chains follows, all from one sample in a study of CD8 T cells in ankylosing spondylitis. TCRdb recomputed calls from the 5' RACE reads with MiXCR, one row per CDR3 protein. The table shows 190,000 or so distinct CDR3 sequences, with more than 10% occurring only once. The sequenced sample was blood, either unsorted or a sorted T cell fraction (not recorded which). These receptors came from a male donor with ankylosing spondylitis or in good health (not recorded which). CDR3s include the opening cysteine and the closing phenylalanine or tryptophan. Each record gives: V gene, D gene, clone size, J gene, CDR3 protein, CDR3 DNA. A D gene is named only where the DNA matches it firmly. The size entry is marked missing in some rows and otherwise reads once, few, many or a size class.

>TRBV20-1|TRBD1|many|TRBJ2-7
CSARGLGTGTYEQYF
TGCAGTGCTAGAGGGCTGGGGACAGGAACTTACGAGCAGTACTTC
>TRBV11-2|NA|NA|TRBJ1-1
CASSLGDTRFEAFF
TGTGCCAGCAGCTTAGGTGACACGCGATTTGAAGCTTTCTTT
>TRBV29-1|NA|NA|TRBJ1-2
CSVEADQISGYTF
TGCAGCGTTGAAGCCGACCAAATTAGTGGCTACACCTTC
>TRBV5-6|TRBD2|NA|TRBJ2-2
CASSLVGRHTGELFF
TGTGCCAGCAGCTTGGTCGGGAGGCACACCGGGGAGCTGTTTTTT
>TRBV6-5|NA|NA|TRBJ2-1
CASSYSSPLGSGSYNEQFF
TGTGCCAGCAGTTACTCGAGCCCGCTCGGCTCTGGCTCCTACAATGAGCAGTTCTTC
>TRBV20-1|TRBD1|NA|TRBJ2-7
CSARADRGSYEQYF
TGCAGTGCTAGAGCGGACAGGGGCTCCTACGAGCAGTACTTC
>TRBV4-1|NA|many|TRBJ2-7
CASSDSTYEQYF
TGCGCCAGCAGCGACAGTACCTACGAGCAGTACTTC
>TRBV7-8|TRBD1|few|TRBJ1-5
CASSPRTGSNQPQHF
TGTGCCAGCAGCCCCCGGACAGGGAGCAATCAGCCCCAGCATTTT
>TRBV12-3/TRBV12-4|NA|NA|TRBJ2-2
CASNFIQGMDTGELFF
TGTGCCAGCAACTTCATACAGGGAATGGACACCGGGGAGCTGTTTTTT
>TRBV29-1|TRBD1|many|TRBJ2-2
CSVDPAGTGTGELFF
TGCAGCGTTGACCCCGCCGGGACAGGGACCGGGGAGCTGTTTTTT
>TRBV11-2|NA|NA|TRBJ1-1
CASSSGIYSVLAFF
TGTGCCAGCAGCTCGGGAATCTATTCTGTCTTGGCTTTCTTT
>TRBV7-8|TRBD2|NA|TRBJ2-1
CASSPLTAGLATNNEQFF
TGTGCCAGCAGCCCGCTTACGGCCGGACTAGCGACCAACAATGAGCAGTTCTTC
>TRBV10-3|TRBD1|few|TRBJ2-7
CAISLSGTGSSYEQYF
TGTGCCATCAGCTTGTCCGGGACAGGGAGCTCCTACGAGCAGTACTTC
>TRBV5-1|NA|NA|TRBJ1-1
CASSGGTSNTEAFF
TGCGCCAGCAGCGGTGGGACATCTAACACTGAAGCTTTCTTT
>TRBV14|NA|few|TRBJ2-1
CASQASGANYNEQFF
TGTGCCAGCCAAGCGTCGGGGGCCAACTACAATGAGCAGTTCTTC
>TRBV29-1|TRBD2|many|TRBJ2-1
CSVEDRGLAGGPSNEQFF
TGCAGCGTTGAAGATCGGGGCCTAGCGGGAGGCCCGAGCAATGAGCAGTTCTTC
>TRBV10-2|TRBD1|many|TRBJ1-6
CASIDRGNSPLHF
TGCGCCAGTATCGACAGGGGTAATTCACCCCTCCACTTT
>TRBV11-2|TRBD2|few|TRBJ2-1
CASSLGGGSNEQFF
TGTGCCAGCAGCTTAGGGGGCGGGAGCAATGAGCAGTTCTTC
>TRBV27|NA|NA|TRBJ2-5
CASSLYLGETQYF
TGTGCCAGCAGTTTGTATCTTGGGGAGACCCAGTACTTC
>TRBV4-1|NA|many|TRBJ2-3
CASSLGPAATDTQYF
TGCGCCAGCAGCCTGGGGCCAGCGGCCACAGATACGCAGTATTTT
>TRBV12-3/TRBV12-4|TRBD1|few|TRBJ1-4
CASTPGQGGEKLFF
TGTGCCAGCACCCCGGGACAGGGGGGGGAAAAACTGTTTTTT
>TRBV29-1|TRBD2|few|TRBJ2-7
CSVEGLAGGDEQYF
TGCAGCGTTGAAGGACTAGCGGGAGGAGACGAGCAGTACTTC
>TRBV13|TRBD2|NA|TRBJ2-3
CASSSTSGGGTDTQYF
TGTGCCAGCAGCTCCACTTCGGGAGGAGGCACAGATACGCAGTATTTT
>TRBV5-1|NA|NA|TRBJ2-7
CASSSGTDLNEQYF
TGCGCCAGCAGCTCGGGGACGGACCTTAACGAGCAGTACTTC
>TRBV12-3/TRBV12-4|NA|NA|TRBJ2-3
CASSPPYPGGLVANTQYF
TGTGCCAGCAGTCCCCCTTATCCTGGAGGGCTAGTAGCAAATACGCAGTATTTT
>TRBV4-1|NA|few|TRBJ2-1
CASSQDVGPLNEQFF
TGCGCCAGCAGCCAAGACGTAGGACCACTAAATGAGCAGTTCTTC
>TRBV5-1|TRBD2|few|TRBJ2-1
CASSLETSGRYNEQFF
TGCGCCAGCAGCTTGGAGACTAGCGGGCGTTACAATGAGCAGTTCTTC
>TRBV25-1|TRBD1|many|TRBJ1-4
CASSIHRGPNEKLFF
TGTGCCAGCAGTATCCACAGGGGACCTAATGAAAAACTGTTTTTT
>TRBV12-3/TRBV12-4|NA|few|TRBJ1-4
CATLKGAGEKLFF
TGTGCCACTCTCAAAGGGGCAGGGGAAAAACTGTTTTTT
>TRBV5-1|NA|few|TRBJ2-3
CASQVGSSTQYF
TGCGCCAGCCAAGTCGGGTCGAGTACGCAGTATTTT
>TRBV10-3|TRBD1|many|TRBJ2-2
CATQAETGFTGELFF
TGTGCCACGCAAGCGGAGACAGGGTTCACCGGGGAGCTGTTTTTT
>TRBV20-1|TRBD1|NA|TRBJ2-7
CSARDGDRESYEQYF
TGCAGTGCTAGAGACGGGGACAGGGAAAGCTACGAGCAGTACTTC
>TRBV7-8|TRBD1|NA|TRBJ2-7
CASSSAGTGGEQYF
TGTGCCAGCAGCTCGGCCGGGACAGGGGGCGAGCAGTACTTC
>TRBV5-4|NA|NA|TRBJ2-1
CASTMGNEQFF
TGTGCCAGCACGATGGGAAATGAGCAGTTCTTC
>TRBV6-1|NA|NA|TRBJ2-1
CASSEYVTDYNEQFF
TGTGCCAGCAGTGAATACGTGACAGACTACAATGAGCAGTTCTTC
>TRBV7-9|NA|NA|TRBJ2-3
CASSFNGDTGNTDTQYF
TGTGCCAGCAGCTTTAATGGGGACACAGGAAACACAGATACGCAGTATTTT
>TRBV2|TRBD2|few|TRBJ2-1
CASSEARLAGGPLDNEQFF
TGTGCCAGCAGTGAGGCCCGACTAGCGGGGGGGCCGTTAGATAATGAGCAGTTCTTC
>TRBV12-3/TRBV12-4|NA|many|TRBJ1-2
CASSLQVTNYGYTF
TGTGCCAGCAGTTTACAGGTTACTAACTATGGCTACACCTTC
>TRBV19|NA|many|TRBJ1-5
CASSMAGNRDQPQHF
TGTGCCAGTAGTATGGCGGGGAATAGGGATCAGCCCCAGCATTTT
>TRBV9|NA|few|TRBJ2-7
CASSVVPGQSDEQYF
TGTGCCAGCAGCGTAGTCCCCGGACAGAGCGACGAGCAGTACTTC
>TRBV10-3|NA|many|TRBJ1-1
CAISGPPSMNTEAFF
TGTGCCATCAGTGGTCCCCCATCGATGAACACTGAAGCTTTCTTT
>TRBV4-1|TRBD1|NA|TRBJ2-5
CASSRTDTDRGETQYF
TGCGCCAGCAGCCGAACGGACACCGACAGGGGTGAGACCCAGTACTTC
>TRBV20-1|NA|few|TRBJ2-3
CSATRWGELTDTQYF
TGCAGTGCCACCCGATGGGGGGAGCTCACAGATACGCAGTATTTT
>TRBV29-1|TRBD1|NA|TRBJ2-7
CSVEELTGGIPEQYF
TGCAGCGTTGAAGAACTGACAGGGGGGATCCCCGAGCAGTACTTC
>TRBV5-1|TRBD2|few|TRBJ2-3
CASSLDPGGHDTQYF
TGCGCCAGCAGCTTGGACCCGGGGGGGCACGATACGCAGTATTTT